This T cell receptor beta chain is drawn from a study of shared clonotypes between healthy human individuals. CDR1 SGHRS and CDR2 YFSETQ come from the germline V gene. The CDR3 is made up of 16 amino acids. V dropped 2 bases and J dropped 9 bases, with 21 bases sitting between them. Genomic DNA belonging to each subset was distributed in equal measure over several immunoSEQ plates. Generated by immunoSEQ multiplex PCR, the TCRdb table keeps only in-frame clones and is missing some. The sample yields roughly 2.2 million clones, under 95% seen once. Sequencing used naive CD4+ T cells from PBMCs. Regarding subset: CD45RA+ positively selected. This clonotype was sampled from a man aged 18 to 29 in good health. Some clones in this sample may be carry-over from other donors' samples. V gene TRBV5-1 combines with J gene TRBJ2-1; weak D call: TRBD2 (7 bases). CDR3 coding DNA: TGCGCCAGCAGCTTTTCGGGGGCGGGAGAGTTAGGTGAGCAGTTCTTC. Translation gives CASSFSGAGELGEQFF. Full variable domain (missing parts from reference TRBV5-1 and TRBJ2-1): KAGVTQTPRYLIKTRGQQVTLSCSPISGHRSVSWYQQTPGQGLQFLFEYFSETQRNKGNFPGRFSGRQFSNSRSEMNVSTLELGDSALYLCASSFSGAGELGEQFFGPGTRLTVL.